This TCR beta chain was captured by sequencing in a study of blood T cell repertoires in COVID-19. At the level of the study: COVID-19 samples, acute and convalescent, were from the United States, Italy and Spain. T cells, B-cell-depleted T cells, or PBMCs provided the cDNA or gDNA that served as material.

In the source study's methods: Estimation of nucleated cell counts was performed using reference gene primer amplification. This table comes from immunoSEQ multiplex PCR, and its TCRdb copy is limited to in-frame clones, with some not included. V and J calls and clone size are those listed in that table; D and trimming were worked out from the DNA. The data hold some 120,000 clones, with around 87% observed a single time. The V gene end was trimmed by 2 bases and the J gene end by 4 bases; junction bases not matched to a gene: 4. The length of the CDR3 is 14 residues. CDR1 SGHNT and CDR2 YENEEA come from the germline V gene.

This chain connects TRBV11-3 to TRBJ1-1; 7 bases map to TRBD1. Sequencing was performed on peripheral blood. This TCR was sampled from a man aged 45-65 years with acute or convalescent COVID-19. The CDR3 DNA is TGTGCCAGCAGCTTATCACAGGGGAGCACTGAAGCTTTCTTT. Amino acids: CASSLSQGSTEAFF.